Listed below are T cell receptor beta chains from one sample, sequenced in a study of molecular identifiers for immune sequencing clone quantification. TCRdb called the PCR reads again in MiXCR, with one record for every CDR3 protein. The repertoire holds about 640,000 distinct CDR3 sequences, with about 20% as singletons. The material sequenced was naive CD8+ T cells from blood, with Jurkat cell RNA spiked in. All receptors derive from a human donor in good health. Some libraries in this study had Jurkat cell RNA spiked in. Both conserved end residues are part of each CDR3. The D gene is left open where the match is weak. A clone size is listed for some rows: how often the clone was seen (once, few, many), or a class if it is expanded.

v_call	d_call	clone_size	j_call	cdr3_length	cdr3_aa	cdr3_nt
TRBV14	-	many	TRBJ2-3	13	CASSQDLPDTQYF	TGTGCCAGCAGCCAAGATCTGCCAGATACGCAGTATTTT
TRBV2	-	-	TRBJ2-2	17	CASSEVPGPSIGGELFF	TGTGCCAGCAGTGAAGTTCCCGGGCCCTCGATTGGCGGGGAGCTGTTTTTT
TRBV4-2	-	-	TRBJ2-7	15	CASSQRDDSPYEQYF	TGTGCCAGCAGCCAAAGGGACGATTCCCCCTACGAGCAGTACTTC
TRBV5-5	TRBD1	many	TRBJ2-6	18	CASSLPGQGARGANVLTF	TGTGCCAGCAGCTTACCGGGACAGGGGGCTCGAGGGGCCAACGTCCTGACTTTC
TRBV4-1	TRBD1	many	TRBJ2-7	15	CASSQGWQGAHEQYF	TGCGCCAGCAGCCAAGGGTGGCAGGGGGCCCACGAGCAGTACTTC
TRBV6-2/TRBV6-3	-	once	TRBJ2-7	14	CASSYSWGVNEQCF	TGTGCCAGCAGTTACTCTTGGGGCGTCAACGAGCAGTGCTTC
TRBV7-8	TRBD1	-	TRBJ2-2	17	CASSFGGQGAWTGELFF	TGCGCCAGCAGCTTTGGGGGACAGGGGGCGTGGACCGGGGAGCTGTTTTTT
TRBV4-3	-	many	TRBJ2-7	16	CASSQESARGAIEQYF	TGCGCCAGCAGCCAAGAATCGGCCAGGGGTGCGATCGAGCAGTACTTC
TRBV21-1	-	many	TRBJ2-3	17	CASSKMELAGVRDTQYF	TGTGCCAGCAGCAAAATGGAGCTAGCGGGAGTGAGAGATACGCAGTATTTT
TRBV4-3	TRBD2	few	TRBJ2-2	17	CASSQDIGLAGTGELFF	TGCGCCAGCAGCCAAGATATAGGACTAGCGGGCACCGGGGAGCTGTTTTTT
TRBV7-9	-	-	TRBJ1-1	16	CASGLGRQHMNTEAFF	TGTGCCAGCGGCTTAGGAAGACAGCACATGAACACTGAAGCTTTCTTT
TRBV7-9	-	once	TRBJ2-7	19	CASTPVGGGQPFIPYEQYF	TGTGCCAGCACTCCAGTGGGGGGAGGCCAACCTTTTATACCCTACGAGCAGTACTTC
TRBV4-3	TRBD1	few	TRBJ2-5	16	CASSQGRTGGLETQYF	TGCGCCAGCAGCCAGGGAAGGACAGGGGGCCTCGAGACCCAGTACTTC
TRBV3-1	-	few	TRBJ2-7	14	CASSQEFLGYEQYF	TGTGCCAGCAGCCAAGAGTTTCTGGGCTACGAGCAGTACTTC
TRBV3-1	-	-	TRBJ1-2	14	CASSQGYSYYGYTF	TGTGCCAGCAGCCAAGGTTACAGTTACTATGGCTACACCTTC
TRBV5-4	-	many	TRBJ2-7	12	CASSFGQTEQYF	TGTGCCAGCAGCTTTGGCCAGACCGAGCAGTACTTC
TRBV27	-	many	TRBJ1-5	15	CASSSRISVGQPQHF	TGTGCCAGCAGTTCGAGAATTAGCGTCGGTCAGCCCCAGCATTTT
TRBV9	TRBD1	few	TRBJ1-6	15	CASSPEGTGESPLHF	TGTGCCAGCAGCCCAGAGGGGACAGGGGAATCACCCCTCCACTTT
TRBV24-1	-	many	TRBJ2-3	14	CATSEQGSTDTQYF	TGTGCCACCAGTGAGCAGGGAAGCACAGATACGCAGTATTTT
TRBV7-9	-	many	TRBJ2-2	13	CASSLTGSGELFF	TGTGCCAGCAGCTTAACAGGGTCCGGGGAGCTGTTTTTT
TRBV2	-	many	TRBJ2-3	15	CASSDRIPATDTQYF	TGTGCCAGCAGTGACCGGATTCCGGCCACAGATACGCAGTATTTT
TRBV15	-	few	TRBJ1-5	15	CATSRVVGSNQPQHF	TGTGCCACCAGCAGAGTTGTCGGCAGCAATCAGCCCCAGCATTTT
TRBV7-6	-	-	TRBJ2-5	15	CASSLGVKYQETQYF	TGTGCCAGCAGCTTAGGGGTGAAGTACCAAGAGACCCAGTACTTC
TRBV4-1	-	few	TRBJ2-7	14	CASSQVAQGYEQYF	TGCGCCAGCAGCCAAGTGGCCCAGGGCTACGAGCAGTACTTC
TRBV7-9	TRBD1	many	TRBJ2-7	15	CASSLGQGGSGEQYF	TGTGCCAGCAGCCTGGGACAGGGGGGTTCTGGCGAGCAGTACTTC
TRBV20-1	-	many	TRBJ2-7	11	CSARPAYEQYF	TGCAGTGCCCGTCCGGCCTACGAGCAGTACTTC
TRBV12-3/TRBV12-4	-	-	TRBJ2-1	14	CASNGQGNYNEQFF	TGTGCCAGCAATGGCCAGGGGAACTACAATGAGCAGTTCTTC
TRBV2	TRBD2	few	TRBJ2-1	15	CASTSWTSGGYEQFF	TGTGCCAGTACCTCCTGGACTAGCGGGGGATATGAGCAGTTCTTC
TRBV5-1	TRBD2	few	TRBJ2-1	15	CASSPRGTNRDEQFF	TGCGCCAGCAGCCCACGCGGGACTAATAGGGATGAGCAGTTCTTC
TRBV9	-	few	TRBJ2-1	15	CASSVVPGSYNEQFF	TGTGCCAGCAGCGTAGTTCCGGGGTCCTACAATGAGCAGTTCTTC
TRBV12-3/TRBV12-4	TRBD1	many	TRBJ1-4	14	CASSLPGQVEKLFF	TGTGCCAGCAGTTTACCGGGACAGGTAGAAAAACTGTTTTTT
TRBV19	-	few	TRBJ1-5	15	CASSMAGLSNQPQHF	TGTGCCAGTAGTATGGCGGGACTAAGCAATCAGCCCCAGCATTTT
TRBV4-2	TRBD2	-	TRBJ2-7	17	CASSQPSSGGGDYEQYF	TGTGCCAGCAGCCAGCCGAGCTCGGGGGGGGGAGATTACGAGCAGTACTTC
TRBV20-1	TRBD2	-	TRBJ2-5	14	CSARTGLAQETQYF	TGCAGTGCTAGAACAGGACTAGCGCAAGAGACCCAGTACTTC
TRBV3-1	-	many	TRBJ1-1	14	CASSQGISGTEAFF	TGTGCCAGCAGCCAAGGTATCTCGGGCACTGAAGCTTTCTTT
TRBV2	-	many	TRBJ1-1	13	CASSESGNTEAFF	TGTGCCAGCAGTGAATCGGGGAACACTGAAGCTTTCTTT
TRBV29-1	-	many	TRBJ2-1	15	CSVEDQGGYYNEQFF	TGCAGCGTTGAAGATCAGGGGGGTTACTACAATGAGCAGTTCTTC
TRBV12-3/TRBV12-4	-	many	TRBJ1-1	16	CASTPSGAGQWDEAFF	TGTGCCAGCACCCCCAGCGGGGCAGGGCAGTGGGATGAAGCTTTCTTT
TRBV19	-	many	TRBJ1-1	14	CASSFSLQNTEAFF	TGTGCCAGTAGTTTCTCCCTACAGAACACTGAAGCTTTCTTT